This TCR beta chain was sequenced in a study of stem cell transplantation in POMP-related autoinflammatory disease. The wider study: Impaired MHC class I-dependent CD8+ differentiation was hypothesized from defective thymoproteasomes.

CDR3 length equals 15 residues. Germline CDR1 reads SNHLY; CDR2 reads FYNNEI. The ends were cut back, 2 bases at V and 2 bases at J, with 12 bases in the middle. Broader study findings: In PRAID patients, the number of distinct TRB V-J gene pairings was restricted.

The table lists this clone with a count of one. Its antigen is as yet unknown. Measured with immunoSEQ multiplex PCR; TCRdb has only the in-frame clones, and not every one. The repertoire holds some 69,000 clones, with approximately 91% as singletons. The source was CD4+ T cells from PBMCs, collected after stem cell transplantation. This sequence originates from a human patient with POMP-related autoinflammation and immune dysregulation (PRAID). Some T cells here may be from the graft donor. This chain uses TRBV2 with TRBJ2-5; TRBD1 is a possible D gene (5 bases). The CDR3 sequence is CASSEQGSAQETQYF. CDR3 bases: TGTGCCAGCAGTGAACAGGGTTCGGCGCAAGAGACCCAGTACTTC. Together with reference TRBV2 and TRBJ2-5, the CDR3 gives the full variable domain: EPEVTQTPSHQVTQMGQEVILRCVPISNHLYFYWYRQILGQKVEFLVSFYNNEISEKSEIFDDQFSVERPDGSNFTLKIRSTKLEDSAMYFCASSEQGSAQETQYFGPGTRLLVL.